This passage covers 26 T cell receptor beta chains from one sample sequenced in a study of control samples from healthy donors and cancer patients. Clones were read by immunoSEQ multiplex PCR, and TCRdb kept only the in-frame ones, dropping some. The sample lists about 51,000 clones; roughly 90% were seen once. Input material: PBMCs. All receptors derive from a man between 35 and 55 years old with colorectal cancer.

The chain employs TRBV11-3 and TRBJ1-3; 11 positions agree with TRBD1. Per germline, CDR1 SGHNT and CDR2 YENEEA. This CDR3 spans 15 amino acids. The ends lost 6 bases at V and 4 bases at J; junction bases unmatched: 5. The CDR3 region is CASSDGQGAGNTIYF. The DNA for the CDR3 is TGTGCCAGCAGTGATGGACAGGGGGCAGGAAACACCATATATTTT.

The CDR3: CASSLAGQGILFF. CDR3 nucleotides: TGTGCCAGCAGTTTAGCGGGACAGGGGATACTGTTTTTT. The V gene is TRBV12-3 or TRBV12-4, the J gene TRBJ1-4; 10 nucleotides align to TRBD1. Germline trimming cut 0 bases from V and 13 bases from J; bases unmatched to any gene: 2. The CDR3 sequence is 13 residues long.

The chain links TRBV30 to TRBJ1-5; D perhaps matches TRBD1 (5 bases). CDR1 GTSNPN and CDR2 SVGIG come from the germline V gene (reference sequence). The CDR3 covers 14 residues. V lost 3 bases to trimming and J lost 3 bases, with 12 bases between them. This CDR3 is CAWSRGIDNQPQHF. The CDR3 DNA reads TGTGCCTGGAGCCGGGGGATAGACAATCAGCCCCAGCATTTT.

V usage is TRBV28 and J usage is TRBJ2-1; TRBD2 agrees at 8 bases. This CDR3 contains 16 residues. J gave up 0 bases and V 5 bases, and 6 bases lay outside the gene matches. The V gene's germline CDR1 is MDHEN and CDR2 SYDVKM. In DNA form, the CDR3 reads TGTGCCAGCAGTCTCCACAGCGGGAGCTCCTACAATGAGCAGTTCTTC. Its protein product is CASSLHSGSSYNEQFF.

The rearrangement links TRBV25-1 to TRBJ2-1, with D possibly matching TRBD2 (7 bases). Per the germline V gene, CDR1 is MGHDK and CDR2 is SYGVNS. V was shortened by 5 bases and J by 6 bases, with 11 bases between the two germline ends. This CDR3 is 13 amino acids long. CDR3 sequence (DNA): TGTGCCAGCAGTAAGGGGGGGGTCAATGAGCAGTTCTTC. Translation: CASSKGGVNEQFF.

The J gene is TRBJ1-5, the V gene TRBV7-8, with D maybe TRBD1 (5 bases). The CDR3 has 19 amino acids. Trimming removed 4 bases at V and 0 bases at J, with 22 bases between. In germline, CDR1 is SGHVS, CDR2 FQNEAQ. The CDR3 sequence: CASSSPGRGTLYSNQPQHF. In DNA form, the CDR3 reads TGTGCCAGCAGCTCGCCGGGACGAGGGACCCTTTATAGCAATCAGCCCCAGCATTTT.

The chain couples TRBV20-1 to TRBJ2-2, with D tentatively TRBD2 (6 bases). Germline CDR1 reads DFQATT; CDR2 reads SNEGSKA (reference sequence). This CDR3 contains 14 residues. Trimming cost V 3 bases and J 6 bases, with 14 bases left between them. The CDR3 loop reads CSASFLASAGELFF. The DNA of the CDR3 is TGCAGTGCTAGTTTCCTAGCGTCAGCCGGGGAGCTGTTTTTT.

This sequence joins TRBV9 and TRBJ2-3; TRBD1 agrees at 7 bases. Germline CDR1 reads SGDLS; CDR2 reads YYNGEE. CDR3 length: 16 amino acids. After removal of 0 bases from V and 2 bases from J, the junction contained 6 bases not matched to a gene. The CDR3, as DNA: TGTGCCAGCAGCGTAGCCGGGACAGCCAACACAGATACGCAGTATTTT. It translates to CASSVAGTANTDTQYF.

This clone showed up just a few times. The chain uses TRBV25-1 and TRBJ2-2; 10 bases agree with TRBD1. The germline V gene has CDR1 MGHDK and CDR2 SYGVNS. After removal of 6 bases from V and 5 bases from J, the junction contained 6 bases not matched to a gene. This CDR3 contains 15 residues. CDR3 protein: CASSPWTGGTGELFF. Written as DNA, the CDR3 is TGTGCCAGCAGCCCATGGACAGGGGGTACCGGGGAGCTGTTTTTT.

The V call is TRBV18, the J call TRBJ2-3; D remains unclear. V dropped 2 bases and J dropped 0 bases, with 9 bases sitting between them. CDR3 length equals 15 residues. In germline, CDR1 is KGHSH, CDR2 LQKENI. This chain's CDR3 is CASSPSPESTDTQYF. In DNA form, the CDR3 reads TGTGCCAGCTCACCAAGTCCGGAAAGCACAGATACGCAGTATTTT.

The J gene is TRBJ2-7, the V gene TRBV27, with D perhaps matching TRBD1 (5 bases). CDR3 length: 13 amino acids. Germline V lookup: CDR1 MNHEY, CDR2 SMNVEV (reference sequence). Trimming took 4 bases from V and 7 from J, leaving 14 bases between them. The CDR3 DNA reads TGTGCCAGCAGTTCTTGGACAACCAAGGAGCAGTACTTC. This translates into CASSSWTTKEQYF.

This chain links TRBV4-3 with TRBJ2-7; D perhaps matches TRBD2 (5 bases). The germline CDR1 and CDR2 sequences are LGHNA and YSLEER. The CDR3 is 15 residues long. V lost 0 bases to trimming and J lost 2 bases, with 11 bases between them. The CDR3 region is CASSQEWTAPYEQYF. The CDR3 DNA reads TGCGCCAGCAGCCAAGAGTGGACTGCCCCCTACGAGCAGTACTTC.

CDR3 nucleotide sequence: TGTGCCAGCAGCCTCCTGACAGGGAATGGCTACACCTTC. Protein sequence: CASSLLTGNGYTF. This chain links TRBV28 with TRBJ1-2; 7 bases are a match to TRBD1. Trimming took 6 bases from V and 6 from J; bases not matched to a gene: 7. This CDR3 region has 13 residues. The germline gives CDR1 MDHEN, CDR2 SYDVKM.

This chain uses TRBV4-3 with TRBJ2-6; possibly TRBD2 for D (5 bases). V was clipped by 0 bases and J by 4 bases, with 13 bases between them. The CDR3 is made up of 17 amino acids. CDR1 LGHNA and CDR2 YSLEER come from the germline V gene. This CDR3 reads CASSQDEGLAGANVLTF. CDR3 nucleotides: TGCGCCAGCAGCCAAGACGAGGGATTGGCCGGGGCCAACGTCCTGACTTTC.

The CDR3 nucleotides are TGTGCCAGCAGCTCCGGGACAGGGCTCTACAATGAGCAGTTCTTC. Protein sequence: CASSSGTGLYNEQFF. The chain combines TRBV7-9 with TRBJ2-1; TRBD1 aligns across 9 bases. The CDR3 has 15 amino acids. Germline values: CDR1 SEHNR, CDR2 FQNEAQ (reference sequence). V lost 4 bases, J lost 3 bases, and 4 bases stayed unmatched.

This chain joins TRBV7-9 and TRBJ1-5; D unclear. Trimming shortened V by 3 bases and J by 6 bases, and 9 bases separated the two germline ends. The CDR3 loop spans 13 amino acids. Germline lookup yields CDR1 SEHNR and CDR2 FQNEAQ (reference sequence). This CDR3 reads CASSLAGGQPQHF. Written as DNA, the CDR3 is TGTGCCAGCAGCTTGGCGGGCGGTCAGCCCCAGCATTTT.

The chain is built from TRBV6-6 and TRBJ1-1; no definite D call. The CDR3 spans 13 residues. Germline V gene lookup returns CDR1 MNHNY and CDR2 SVGAGI (reference sequence). Trimming cost V 8 bases and J 0 bases, with 10 bases left between them. CDR3 protein: CASRGSLNTEAFF. The CDR3 DNA is TGTGCCAGCCGAGGCAGCCTGAACACTGAAGCTTTCTTT.

The chain couples TRBV6-5 to TRBJ1-2, with 8 bases identical to TRBD1. The CDR3 sequence is 15 residues long. After removal of 3 bases from V and 4 bases from J, the junction contained 7 bases not matched to a gene. Germline V gives CDR1 MNHEY, CDR2 SVGAGI. The CDR3 nucleotides are TGTGCCAGCAGTTATCTCCGGACAGGGCGCTATGGCTACACCTTC. It encodes CASSYLRTGRYGYTF.

The gene calls are TRBV5-5 and TRBJ1-5, with D possibly matching TRBD1 (5 bases). The CDR3 has 13 amino acids. In germline, CDR1 is SGHKS, CDR2 YYEKEE (reference sequence). CDR3 DNA: TGTGCTAGTGCCGGGACCCGCAATCAGCCCCAGCATTTT. Its translation is CASAGTRNQPQHF.

The J gene is TRBJ1-1, the V gene TRBV27; unclear D gene. Trimming stripped 6 bases from V and 1 base from J, with 9 bases between. The length of the CDR3 is 13 residues. Germline values: CDR1 MNHEY, CDR2 SMNVEV (reference sequence). CDR3 sequence: CASRPSANTEAFF. Here the CDR3 DNA reads TGTGCCAGCAGGCCCTCGGCGAACACTGAAGCTTTCTTT.

This clone was seen a few times. The rearrangement uses TRBV10-1 and TRBJ1-2; 7 nucleotides align to TRBD1. The V gene's germline CDR1 is WNHNN and CDR2 SYGVQD (reference sequence). Losses at the gene ends were 7 bases for V and 4 bases for J; bases not matched to a gene: 3. The CDR3 sequence is 12 residues long. CDR3 protein: CASIGQAYGYTF. The CDR3 region has the DNA TGCGCCAGCATTGGACAGGCCTATGGCTACACCTTC.

This clone has just one count. This chain joins TRBV5-6 and TRBJ2-5, with 9 nucleotides matching TRBD2. The CDR3 is 16 amino acids. Germline V gene data show CDR1 as SGHDT and CDR2 as YYEEEE. After removal of 0 bases from V and 5 bases from J, the junction contained 8 bases not matched to a gene. In DNA, the CDR3 is TGTGCCAGCAGCTTGGGGTTAGCGGGAGAGGGGGAGACCCAGTACTTC. Translated: CASSLGLAGEGETQYF. The whole variable domain, remainder taken from reference TRBV5-6 and TRBJ2-5, is DAGVTQSPTHLIKTRGQQVTLRCSPKSGHDTVSWYQQALGQGPQFIFQYYEEEERQRGNFPDRFSGHQFPNYSSELNVNALLLGDSALYLCASSLGLAGEGETQYFGPGTRLLVL.

The chain links TRBV3-1 (or the pseudogene TRBV3-2) to TRBJ1-1, with D maybe TRBD1 (6 bases). The CDR3 is 13 amino acids. Trimming stripped 4 bases from V and 5 bases from J, with 11 bases between. Germline-derived CDR1 and CDR2 are LGHDT and YNNKEL (reference sequence). CDR3 amino acids: CASSRQGRTEAFF. DNA for the CDR3: TGTGCCAGCAGCCGCCAGGGGAGGACTGAAGCTTTCTTT.

The chain is built from TRBV5-4 and TRBJ2-7; D possibly corresponds to TRBD2 (5 bases). V was shortened by 0 bases and J by 7 bases, with 14 bases between the two germline ends. Germline lookup yields CDR1 SGHNT and CDR2 YYREEE (reference sequence). The CDR3 sequence is 14 residues long. CDR3 protein: CASSLDSSVLEQYF. CDR3 nucleotides: TGTGCCAGCAGCTTGGATAGTAGCGTGTTAGAGCAGTACTTC.

The chain is built from TRBV30 and TRBJ2-2; 9 nucleotides match TRBD1. After removal of 3 bases from V and 6 bases from J, the junction contained 11 bases not matched to a gene. Germline V CDR1 and CDR2: GTSNPN, SVGIG (reference sequence). The CDR3 sequence is 16 residues long. The CDR3 here is CAWRERGQGVPGELFF. CDR3 bases: TGTGCCTGGAGAGAAAGGGGACAGGGAGTTCCCGGGGAGCTGTTTTTT.

CDR3 DNA: TGTGCCAGTAAGGCAGGTGGCCTTTACAATCAGCCCCAGCATTTT. Encoded protein: CASKAGGLYNQPQHF. This chain links TRBV19 with TRBJ1-5, with D unclear. The ends were cut back, 7 bases at V and 3 bases at J, with 16 bases in the middle. The CDR3 loop spans 15 amino acids. The V gene's germline CDR1 is LNHDA and CDR2 SQIVND (reference sequence).